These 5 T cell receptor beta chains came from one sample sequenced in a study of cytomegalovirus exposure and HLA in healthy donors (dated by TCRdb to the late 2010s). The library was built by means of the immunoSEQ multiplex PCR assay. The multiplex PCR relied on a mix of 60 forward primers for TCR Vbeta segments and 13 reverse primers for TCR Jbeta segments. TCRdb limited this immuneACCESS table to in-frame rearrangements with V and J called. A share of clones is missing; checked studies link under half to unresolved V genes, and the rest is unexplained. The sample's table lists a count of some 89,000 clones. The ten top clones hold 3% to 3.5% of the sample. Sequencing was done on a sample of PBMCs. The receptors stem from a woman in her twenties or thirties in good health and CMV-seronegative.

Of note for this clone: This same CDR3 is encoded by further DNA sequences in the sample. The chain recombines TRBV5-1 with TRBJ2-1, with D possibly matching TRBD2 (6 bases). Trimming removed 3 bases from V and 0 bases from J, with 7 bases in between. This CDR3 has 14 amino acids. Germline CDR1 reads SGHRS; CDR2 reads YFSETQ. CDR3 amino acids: CASSWGDSYNEQFF. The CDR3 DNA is TGCGCCAGCAGCTGGGGGGACTCCTACAATGAGCAGTTCTTC.

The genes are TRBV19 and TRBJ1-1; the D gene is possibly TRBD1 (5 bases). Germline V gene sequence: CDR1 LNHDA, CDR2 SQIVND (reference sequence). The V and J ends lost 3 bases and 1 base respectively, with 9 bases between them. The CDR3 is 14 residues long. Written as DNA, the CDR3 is TGTGCCAGTAGTATTGGGCAGGGGAACACTGAAGCTTTCTTT. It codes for CASSIGQGNTEAFF.

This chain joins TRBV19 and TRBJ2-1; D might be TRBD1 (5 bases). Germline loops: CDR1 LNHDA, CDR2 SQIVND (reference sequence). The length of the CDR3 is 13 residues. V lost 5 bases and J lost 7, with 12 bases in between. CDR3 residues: CASSEQARNEQFF. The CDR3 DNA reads TGTGCCAGTAGTGAACAGGCCCGGAATGAGCAGTTCTTC.

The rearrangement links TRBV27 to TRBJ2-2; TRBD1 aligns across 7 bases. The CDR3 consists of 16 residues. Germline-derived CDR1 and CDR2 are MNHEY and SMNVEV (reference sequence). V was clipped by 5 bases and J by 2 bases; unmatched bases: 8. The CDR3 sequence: CASSPWTGSNTGELFF. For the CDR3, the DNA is TGTGCCAGCAGTCCGTGGACAGGATCTAACACCGGGGAGCTGTTTTTT.

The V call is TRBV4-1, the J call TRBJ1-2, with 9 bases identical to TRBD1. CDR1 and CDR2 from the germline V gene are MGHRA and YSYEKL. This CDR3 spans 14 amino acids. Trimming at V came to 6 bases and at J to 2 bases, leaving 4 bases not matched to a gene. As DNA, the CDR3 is TGCGCCAGCAGAGAAGGACAGGGGAACTATGGCTACACCTTC. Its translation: CASREGQGNYGYTF.